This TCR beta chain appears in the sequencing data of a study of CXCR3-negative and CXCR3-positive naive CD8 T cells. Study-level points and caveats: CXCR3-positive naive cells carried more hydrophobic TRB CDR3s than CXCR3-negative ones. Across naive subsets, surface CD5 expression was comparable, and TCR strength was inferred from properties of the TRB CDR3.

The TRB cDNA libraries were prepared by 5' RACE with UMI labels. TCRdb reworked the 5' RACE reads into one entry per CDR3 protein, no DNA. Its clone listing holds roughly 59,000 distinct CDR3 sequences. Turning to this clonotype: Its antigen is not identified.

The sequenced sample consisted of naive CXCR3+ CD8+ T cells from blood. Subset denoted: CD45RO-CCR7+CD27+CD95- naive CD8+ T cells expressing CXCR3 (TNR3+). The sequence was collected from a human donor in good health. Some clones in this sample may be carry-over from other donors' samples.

The CDR3 spells CASSPVRQETYEQYF. V gene TRBV18 combines with J gene TRBJ2-7. The CDR3 contains 15 residues. From germline, CDR1 is KGHSH and CDR2 LQKENI.